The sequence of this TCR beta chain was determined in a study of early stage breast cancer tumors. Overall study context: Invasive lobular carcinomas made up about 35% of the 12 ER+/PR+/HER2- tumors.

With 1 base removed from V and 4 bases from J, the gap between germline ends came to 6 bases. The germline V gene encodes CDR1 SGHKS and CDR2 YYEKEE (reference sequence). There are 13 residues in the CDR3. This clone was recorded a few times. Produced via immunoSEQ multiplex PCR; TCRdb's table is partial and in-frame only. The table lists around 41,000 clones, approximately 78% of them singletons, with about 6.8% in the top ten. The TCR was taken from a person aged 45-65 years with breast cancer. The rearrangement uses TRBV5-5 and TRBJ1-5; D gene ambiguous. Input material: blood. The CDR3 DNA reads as TGTGCCAGCAGCTTGTCCACAAATCAGCCCCAGCATTTT. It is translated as CASSLSTNQPQHF.